This passage covers 2 T cell receptor beta chains from one sample sequenced in a study of T cell changes during pregnancy in multiple sclerosis. The data were produced by immunoSEQ multiplex PCR, yet TCRdb's version contains in-frame clones alone and is incomplete. Of approximately 41,000 clones listed, roughly 90% are singletons. This specimen consisted of CD4+ T cells from peripheral blood mononuclear cells, obtained in the first trimester of pregnancy. The receptor source for this set is a female donor with multiple sclerosis, enrolled in a pregnancy study.

This clone came up a few times. This sequence joins TRBV30 and TRBJ1-1; tentative D call: TRBD1 (6 bases). Trimming took off 7 bases at V and 6 bases at J, with 12 bases between the two ends. This CDR3 has 11 residues. CDR1 is GTSNPN, CDR2 SVGIG, per germline (reference sequence). This CDR3 is CASSTGSEAFF. CDR3 DNA sequence: TGTGCCTCAAGTACAGGGTCTGAAGCTTTCTTT.

The chain recombines TRBV18 with TRBJ1-4; D remains unclear. The length of the CDR3 is 16 residues. Trimming shortened V by 1 base and J by 0 bases, and 9 bases separated the two germline ends. The germline CDR1 and CDR2 sequences are KGHSH and LQKENI. CDR3 in amino acids: CASSPLPSTTNEKLFF. Written as DNA, the CDR3 is TGTGCCAGCTCACCACTCCCATCCACAACTAATGAAAAACTGTTTTTT.